The present entry profiles one TCR beta chain with its context. Its cognate antigen is unknown. This CDR3 is built from 16 residues. After removal of 6 bases from V and 1 base from J, the junction contained 10 bases not matched to a gene. Quantitative molecular-barcoded 5'-RACE generated the TCR beta libraries. TCRdb independently ran MiXCR on the 5' RACE reads; one entry per CDR3 protein. The sample has approximately 550,000 distinct CDR3 sequences; about 13% are singletons. The record originates from a study of CD8 T cells in ankylosing spondylitis. Broader study findings: A motif in TCR beta, a set of eight highly homologous variants, appeared characteristic of ankylosing spondylitis blood.

Sequencing was carried out using blood, either unsorted or a sorted T cell fraction (not recorded which). This TCR was sampled from a male donor with ankylosing spondylitis. J is TRBJ2-5 and V is TRBV12-3 or TRBV12-4; 8 nucleotides line up with TRBD2. This CDR3 is CASSLRAAGVQETQYF. As DNA, the CDR3 is TGTGCCAGCAGCCTTCGGGCAGCGGGAGTCCAAGAGACCCAGTACTTC.